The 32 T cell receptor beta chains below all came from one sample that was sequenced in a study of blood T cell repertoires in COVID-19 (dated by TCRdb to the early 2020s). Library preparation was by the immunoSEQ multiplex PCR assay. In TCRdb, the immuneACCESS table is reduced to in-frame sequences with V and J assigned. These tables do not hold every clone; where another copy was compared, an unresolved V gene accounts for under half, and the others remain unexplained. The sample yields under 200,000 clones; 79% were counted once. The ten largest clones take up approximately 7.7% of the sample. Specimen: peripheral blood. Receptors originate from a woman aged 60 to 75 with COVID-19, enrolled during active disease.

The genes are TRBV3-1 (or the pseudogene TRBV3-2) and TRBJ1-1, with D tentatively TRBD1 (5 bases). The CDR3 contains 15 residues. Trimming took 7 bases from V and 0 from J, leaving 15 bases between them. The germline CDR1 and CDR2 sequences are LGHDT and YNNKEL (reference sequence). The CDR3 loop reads CASTPSRVVNTEAFF. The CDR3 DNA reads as TGTGCCAGCACCCCCTCCAGGGTTGTGAACACTGAAGCTTTCTTT.

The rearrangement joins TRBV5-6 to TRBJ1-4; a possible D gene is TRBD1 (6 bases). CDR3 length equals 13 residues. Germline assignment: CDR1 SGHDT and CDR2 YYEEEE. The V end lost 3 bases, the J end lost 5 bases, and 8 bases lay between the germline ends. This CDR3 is CASSWGGNEKLFF. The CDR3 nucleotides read TGTGCCAGCAGCTGGGGGGGCAATGAAAAACTGTTTTTT.

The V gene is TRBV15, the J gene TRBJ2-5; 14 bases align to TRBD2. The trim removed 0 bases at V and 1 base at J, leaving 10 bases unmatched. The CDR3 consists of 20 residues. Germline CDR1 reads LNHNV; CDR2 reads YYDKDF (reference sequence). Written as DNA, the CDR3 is TGTGCCACCAGCAGAGATACCCGACTAGCGGGGGGGCTATCCCAAGAGACCCAGTACTTC. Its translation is CATSRDTRLAGGLSQETQYF.

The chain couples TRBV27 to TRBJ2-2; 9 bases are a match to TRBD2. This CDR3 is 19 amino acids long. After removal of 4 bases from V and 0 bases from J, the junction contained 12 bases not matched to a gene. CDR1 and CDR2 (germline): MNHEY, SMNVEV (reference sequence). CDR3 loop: CASSSRGRVAGANTGELFF. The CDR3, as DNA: TGTGCCAGCAGTTCCCGCGGGCGAGTAGCGGGAGCGAACACCGGGGAGCTGTTTTTT.

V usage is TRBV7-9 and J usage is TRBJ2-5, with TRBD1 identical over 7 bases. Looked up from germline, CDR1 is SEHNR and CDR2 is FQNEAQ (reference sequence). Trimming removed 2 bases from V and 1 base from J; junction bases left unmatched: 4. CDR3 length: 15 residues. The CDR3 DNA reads TGTGCCAGCAGCTTATCCGGGACAGTCCAAGAGACCCAGTACTTC. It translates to CASSLSGTVQETQYF.

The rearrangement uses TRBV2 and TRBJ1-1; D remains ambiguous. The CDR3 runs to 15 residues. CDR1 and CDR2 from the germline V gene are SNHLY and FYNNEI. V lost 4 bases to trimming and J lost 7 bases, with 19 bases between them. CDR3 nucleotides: TGTGCCAGCAGTGGCATACCGGGATTTTTTCATGAAGCTTTCTTT. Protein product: CASSGIPGFFHEAFF. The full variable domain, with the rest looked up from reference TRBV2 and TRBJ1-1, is EPEVTQTPSHQVTQMGQEVILRCVPISNHLYFYWYRQILGQKVEFLVSFYNNEISEKSEIFDDQFSVERPDGSNFTLKIRSTKLEDSAMYFCASSGIPGFFHEAFFGQGTRLTVV.

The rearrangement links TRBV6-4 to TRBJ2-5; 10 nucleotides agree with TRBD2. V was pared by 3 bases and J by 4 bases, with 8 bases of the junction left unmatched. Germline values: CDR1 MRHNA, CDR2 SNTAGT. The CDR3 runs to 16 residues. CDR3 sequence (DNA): TGTGCCAGCAGTGATCAAGCGGGAGGGCCAATAGAGACCCAGTACTTC. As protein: CASSDQAGGPIETQYF.

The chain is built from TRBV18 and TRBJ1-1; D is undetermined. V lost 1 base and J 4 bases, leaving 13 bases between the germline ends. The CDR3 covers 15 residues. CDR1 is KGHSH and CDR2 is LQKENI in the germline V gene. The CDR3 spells CASSPQYQVPTEAFF. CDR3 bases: TGTGCCAGCTCACCACAGTACCAGGTTCCCACTGAAGCTTTCTTT. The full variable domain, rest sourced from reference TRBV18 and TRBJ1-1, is NAGVMQNPRHLVRRRGQEARLRCSPMKGHSHVYWYRQLPEEGLKFMVYLQKENIIDESGMPKERFSAEFPKEGPSILRIQQVVRGDSAAYFCASSPQYQVPTEAFFGQGTRLTVV.

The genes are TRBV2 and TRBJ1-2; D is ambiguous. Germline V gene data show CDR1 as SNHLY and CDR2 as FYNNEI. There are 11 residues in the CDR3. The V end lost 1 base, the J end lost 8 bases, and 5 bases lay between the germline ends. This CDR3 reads CASSEDSGYTF. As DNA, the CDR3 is TGTGCCAGCAGTGAAGATAGCGGCTACACCTTC.

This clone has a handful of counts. For the CDR3, the DNA is TGTGCCAGAAGCTTCGGAGGACAGTATAATTCACCCCTCCACTTT. Protein sequence: CARSFGGQYNSPLHF. This rearrangement joins TRBV7-5 to TRBJ1-6; TRBD1 is the table's D call and was not checked against the DNA. TRBV7-5 is flagged as a pseudogene. CDR3 length equals 15 residues.

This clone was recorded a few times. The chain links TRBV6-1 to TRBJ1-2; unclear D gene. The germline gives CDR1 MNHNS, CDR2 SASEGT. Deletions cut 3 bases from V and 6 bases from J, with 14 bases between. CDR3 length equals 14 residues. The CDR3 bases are TGTGCCAGCAGTGAGGCAGGAAAAAATAATGGCTACACCTTC. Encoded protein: CASSEAGKNNGYTF.

The CDR3 nucleotides are TGTGCCAGCAGTCCAGGGACTAGCGGGACCACAGATACGCAGTATTTT. Translation gives CASSPGTSGTTDTQYF. The rearrangement uses TRBV27 and TRBJ2-3; 13 bases map to TRBD2. CDR1 is MNHEY, CDR2 SMNVEV, per germline (reference sequence). This CDR3 contains 16 residues. The trim removed 5 bases at V and 2 bases at J, leaving 4 bases unmatched.

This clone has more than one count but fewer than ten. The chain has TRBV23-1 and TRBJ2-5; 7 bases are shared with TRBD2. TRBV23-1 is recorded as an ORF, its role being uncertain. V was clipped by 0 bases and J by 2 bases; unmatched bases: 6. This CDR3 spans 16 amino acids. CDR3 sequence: CASSQSGGTDQETQYF. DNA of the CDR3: TGCGCCAGCAGTCAATCGGGGGGGACCGATCAAGAGACCCAGTACTTC.

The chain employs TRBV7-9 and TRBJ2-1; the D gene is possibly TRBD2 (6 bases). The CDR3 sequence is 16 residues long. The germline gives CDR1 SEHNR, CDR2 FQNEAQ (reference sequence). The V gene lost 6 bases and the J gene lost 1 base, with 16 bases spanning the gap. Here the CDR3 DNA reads TGTGCCAGCAGTCCGGGACTCGCGGAGTCCTACAATGAGCAGTTCTTC. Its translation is CASSPGLAESYNEQFF.

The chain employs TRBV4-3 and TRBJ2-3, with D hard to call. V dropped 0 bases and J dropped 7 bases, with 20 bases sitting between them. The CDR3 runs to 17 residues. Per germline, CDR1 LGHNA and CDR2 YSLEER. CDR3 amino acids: CASSQDGSGLEKNTQYF. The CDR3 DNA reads TGCGCCAGCAGCCAAGATGGCTCAGGCCTCGAAAAGAATACGCAGTATTTT.

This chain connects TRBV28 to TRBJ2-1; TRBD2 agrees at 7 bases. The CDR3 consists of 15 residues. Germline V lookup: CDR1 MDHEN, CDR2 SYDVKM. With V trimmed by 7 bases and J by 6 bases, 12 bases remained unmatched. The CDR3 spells CASNWMGGRRNEQFF. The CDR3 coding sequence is TGTGCCAGCAACTGGATGGGCGGGAGACGCAATGAGCAGTTCTTC.

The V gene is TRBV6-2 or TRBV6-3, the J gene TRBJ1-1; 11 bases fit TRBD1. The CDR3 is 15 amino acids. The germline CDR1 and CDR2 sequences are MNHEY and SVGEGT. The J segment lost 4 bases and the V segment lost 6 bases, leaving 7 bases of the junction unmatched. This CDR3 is CASSTGTGGGTEAFF. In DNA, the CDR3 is TGTGCCAGCAGCACCGGGACAGGGGGGGGCACTGAAGCTTTCTTT.

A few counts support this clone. DNA of the CDR3: TGTGCCATCAGTGTGAGGGACAGGGACAGCACAGATACGCAGTATTTT. As protein: CAISVRDRDSTDTQYF. This chain links TRBV10-3 with TRBJ2-3, with 9 nucleotides matching TRBD1. The germline CDR1 and CDR2 sequences are ENHRY and SYGVKD. CDR3 length: 16 residues. J was trimmed by 0 bases and V by 4 bases; bases with no gene match: 5.

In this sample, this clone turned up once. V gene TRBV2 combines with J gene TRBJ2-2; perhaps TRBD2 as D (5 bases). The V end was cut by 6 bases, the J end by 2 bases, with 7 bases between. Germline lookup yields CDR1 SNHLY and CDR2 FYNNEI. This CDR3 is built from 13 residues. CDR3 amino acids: CASREANTGELFF. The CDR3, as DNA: TGTGCCAGCAGGGAGGCAAACACCGGGGAGCTGTTTTTT.

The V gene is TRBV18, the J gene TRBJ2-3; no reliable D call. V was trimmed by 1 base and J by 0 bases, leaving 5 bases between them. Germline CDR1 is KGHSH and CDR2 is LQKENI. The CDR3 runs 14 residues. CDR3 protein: CASSPLGSTDTQYF. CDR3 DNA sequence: TGTGCCAGCTCACCACTCGGGAGCACAGATACGCAGTATTTT.

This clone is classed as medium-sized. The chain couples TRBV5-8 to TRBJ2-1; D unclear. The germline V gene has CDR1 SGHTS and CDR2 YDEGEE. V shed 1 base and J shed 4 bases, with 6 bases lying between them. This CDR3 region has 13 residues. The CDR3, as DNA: TGTGCCAGCAGCTTGTGGCAGTACAATGAGCAGTTCTTC. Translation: CASSLWQYNEQFF.

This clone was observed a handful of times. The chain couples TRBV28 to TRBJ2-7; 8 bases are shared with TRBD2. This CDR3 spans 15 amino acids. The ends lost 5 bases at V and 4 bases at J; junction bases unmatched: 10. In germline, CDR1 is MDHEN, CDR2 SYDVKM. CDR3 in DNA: TGTGCCAGCAGTACCCGTAGCGGGAACTTATACGAGCAGTACTTC. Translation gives CASSTRSGNLYEQYF.

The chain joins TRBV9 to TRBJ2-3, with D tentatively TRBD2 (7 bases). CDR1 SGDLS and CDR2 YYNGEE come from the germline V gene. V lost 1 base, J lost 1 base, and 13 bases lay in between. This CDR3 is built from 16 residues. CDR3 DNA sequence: TGTGCCAGCAGCGTAAAAGCGGGACAACGCACAGATACGCAGTATTTT. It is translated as CASSVKAGQRTDTQYF. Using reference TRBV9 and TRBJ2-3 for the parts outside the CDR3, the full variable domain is DSGVTQTPKHLITATGQRVTLRCSPRSGDLSVYWYQQSLDQGLQFLIQYYNGEERAKGNILERFSAQQFPDLHSELNLSSLELGDSALYFCASSVKAGQRTDTQYFGPGTRLTVL.

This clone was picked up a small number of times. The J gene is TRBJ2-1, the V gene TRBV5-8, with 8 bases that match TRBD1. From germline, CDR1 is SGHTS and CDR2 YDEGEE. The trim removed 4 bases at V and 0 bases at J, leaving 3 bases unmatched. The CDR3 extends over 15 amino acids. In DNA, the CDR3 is TGTGCCAGCAGCAGAGGACAGGGCTCCTACAATGAGCAGTTCTTC. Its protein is CASSRGQGSYNEQFF.

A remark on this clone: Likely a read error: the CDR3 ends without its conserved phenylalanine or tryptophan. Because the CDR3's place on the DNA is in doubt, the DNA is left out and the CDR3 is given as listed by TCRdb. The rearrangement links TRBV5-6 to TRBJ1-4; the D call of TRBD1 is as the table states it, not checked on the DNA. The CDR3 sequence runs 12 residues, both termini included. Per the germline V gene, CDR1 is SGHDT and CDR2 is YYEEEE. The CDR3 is CASSLAQGAGPE.

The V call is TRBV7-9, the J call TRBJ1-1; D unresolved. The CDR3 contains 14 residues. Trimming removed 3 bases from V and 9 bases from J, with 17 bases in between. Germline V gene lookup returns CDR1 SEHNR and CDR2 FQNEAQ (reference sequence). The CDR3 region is CASSLGRNSGKAFF. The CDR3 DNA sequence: TGTGCCAGCAGCTTGGGCAGGAATTCGGGGAAAGCTTTCTTT.

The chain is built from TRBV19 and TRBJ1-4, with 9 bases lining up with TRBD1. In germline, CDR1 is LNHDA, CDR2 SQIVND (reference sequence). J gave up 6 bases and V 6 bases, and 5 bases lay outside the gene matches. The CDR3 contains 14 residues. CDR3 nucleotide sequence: TGTGCCAGTAGCCGAACAGGGGGCGATGAAAAACTGTTTTTT. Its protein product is CASSRTGGDEKLFF.

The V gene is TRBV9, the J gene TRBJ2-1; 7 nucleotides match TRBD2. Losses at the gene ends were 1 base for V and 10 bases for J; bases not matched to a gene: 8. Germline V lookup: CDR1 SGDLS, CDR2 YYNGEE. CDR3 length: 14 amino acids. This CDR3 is CASSVTAPGGEQFF. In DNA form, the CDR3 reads TGTGCCAGCAGCGTAACGGCGCCGGGAGGAGAGCAGTTCTTC.

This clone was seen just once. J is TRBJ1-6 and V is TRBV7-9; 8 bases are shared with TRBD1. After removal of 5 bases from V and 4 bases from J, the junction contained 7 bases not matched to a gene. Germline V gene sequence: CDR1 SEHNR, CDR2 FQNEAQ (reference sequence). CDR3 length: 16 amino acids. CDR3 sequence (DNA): TGTGCCAGCAGCCCCGCTGGACAGGGTTATAATTCACCCCTCCACTTT. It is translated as CASSPAGQGYNSPLHF.

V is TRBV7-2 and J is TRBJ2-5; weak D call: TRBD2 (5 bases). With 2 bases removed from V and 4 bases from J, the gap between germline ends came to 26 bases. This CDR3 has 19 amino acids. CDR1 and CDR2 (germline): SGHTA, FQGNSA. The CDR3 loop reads CASSLYPDPARGKRETQYF. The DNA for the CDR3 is TGTGCCAGCAGCTTATATCCTGACCCAGCACGGGGTAAAAGAGAGACCCAGTACTTC.

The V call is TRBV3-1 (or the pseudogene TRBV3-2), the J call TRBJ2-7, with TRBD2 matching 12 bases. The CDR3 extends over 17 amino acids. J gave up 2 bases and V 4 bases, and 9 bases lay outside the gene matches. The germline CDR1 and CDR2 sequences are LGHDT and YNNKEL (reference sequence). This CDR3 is CASSRSRLAGDTYEQYF. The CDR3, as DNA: TGTGCCAGCAGCCGAAGTAGACTAGCGGGAGACACCTACGAGCAGTACTTC.

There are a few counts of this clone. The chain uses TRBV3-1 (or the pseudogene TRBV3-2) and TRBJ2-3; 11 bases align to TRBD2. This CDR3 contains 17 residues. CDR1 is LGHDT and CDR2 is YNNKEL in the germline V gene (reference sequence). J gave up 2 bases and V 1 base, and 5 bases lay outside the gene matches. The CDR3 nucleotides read TGTGCCAGCAGCCAAGTCTTTAGCGGGAGGGACACAGATACGCAGTATTTT. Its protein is CASSQVFSGRDTDTQYF.